The 2 T cell receptor beta chains presented below share a single source sample, sequenced in a study of T cell responses to AZD1222 COVID-19 vaccine (dated by TCRdb to 2020 to 2023). Library method: the immunoSEQ multiplex PCR assay. TCRdb re-hosts the immuneACCESS table, in-frame sequences only. Its copies lack some clones; in the studies checked, an unresolved V gene accounts for under half of them, and the cause for the rest is not known. Present in this sample are fewer than 90,000 clones, over 80% of which were seen just once. The ten largest clones represent under 14% of the sample. Explained via the paper, the time point label denotes: about 28 days (+/-7) after the second vaccine dose. The source was peripheral blood, collected 28 days after the second AZD1222 dose. The origin of the receptors is an adult who received the AZD1222 COVID-19 vaccine.

The chain links TRBV30 to TRBJ2-1; D may match TRBD1 or TRBD2 (6 bases each). The V gene lost 0 bases and the J gene lost 15 bases, with 24 bases spanning the gap. The CDR3 covers 15 residues. Germline assignment: CDR1 GTSNPN and CDR2 SVGIG (reference sequence). For the CDR3, the DNA is TGTGCCTGGAGTGTTGGCGGGACAATGGGGCCCCGGGGGTTCTTC. It specifies CAWSVGGTMGPRGFF.

Here the CDR3 reads CASSLGPGAETQYF. For the CDR3, the DNA is TGTGCCAGCAGCTTAGGCCCAGGGGCAGAGACCCAGTACTTC. V and J are TRBV11-3 and TRBJ2-5; D perhaps matches TRBD1 (6 bases). CDR1 is SGHNT and CDR2 is YENEEA in the germline V gene. Trimming pared 1 base from V and 4 bases from J, leaving 10 bases between. The CDR3 extends over 14 amino acids.